Reported below is one T cell receptor (beta chain). Antigen unknown. The assay was immunoSEQ multiplex PCR, and TCRdb's table has in-frame clones only and misses some. The table includes about 350,000 clones, just over 90% detected once. CDR1 and CDR2 from the germline V gene are LNHNV and YYDKDF (reference sequence). J was trimmed by 0 bases and V by 5 bases; bases with no gene match: 7. This CDR3 is 16 amino acids long. These data come from a study of Ad26.COV2.S vaccination and SARS-CoV-2 variants. The study's findings and limits: Higher spike-specific TCR breadth was found in vaccine recipients than in placebo recipients. Recipients of vaccine and of placebo showed similar breadth of their non-spike TCR repertoires.

The clonotype comes from a human donor who had recovered from COVID-19. Material: peripheral blood, obtained after recovery from COVID-19. This chain uses TRBV15 with TRBJ1-3; 7 bases align to TRBD1. CDR3 sequence reads: CATSWEWDSSGNTIYF. The CDR3, as DNA: TGTGCCACCAGCTGGGAGTGGGACAGCTCTGGAAACACCATATATTTT.